These 17 T cell receptor beta chains came from one sample sequenced in a study of chemoradiotherapy in HPV16-positive cancers. Assay: immunoSEQ multiplex PCR; the TCRdb copy retains only in-frame clones and omits some. The sample yields about 13,000 clones, over 75% seen once. The sequencing here drew on blood, taken from a patient who underwent chemoradiotherapy. These receptors all come from a human donor with HPV-associated anogenital cancer.

This clone occurred once. The gene calls are TRBV5-8 and TRBJ2-5, with 9 nucleotides matching TRBD2. V lost 4 bases, J lost 2 bases, and 9 bases stayed unmatched. In germline, CDR1 is SGHTS, CDR2 YDEGEE. The CDR3 is made up of 16 amino acids. CDR3 sequence reads: CASSPWERGEQETQYF. The CDR3 nucleotides read TGTGCCAGCAGCCCGTGGGAGCGGGGGGAACAAGAGACCCAGTACTTC.

The rearrangement joins TRBV5-6 to TRBJ2-1, with TRBD2 matching 12 bases. Germline-derived CDR1 and CDR2 are SGHDT and YYEEEE. The ends lost 4 bases at V and 6 bases at J; junction bases unmatched: 8. This CDR3 has 16 amino acids. The CDR3 DNA reads TGTGCCAGCAGCCCGGGGCCGACTAGCGGGGGCAATGAGCAGTTCTTC. It translates to CASSPGPTSGGNEQFF. Filled out from reference TRBV5-6 and TRBJ2-1, the complete variable domain reads DAGVTQSPTHLIKTRGQQVTLRCSPKSGHDTVSWYQQALGQGPQFIFQYYEEEERQRGNFPDRFSGHQFPNYSSELNVNALLLGDSALYLCASSPGPTSGGNEQFFGPGTRLTVL.

This chain uses TRBV5-1 with TRBJ2-5, with 15 bases aligning to TRBD2. The V and J ends lost 2 bases and 0 bases, in that order; junction bases with no gene match: 5. The germline gives CDR1 SGHRS, CDR2 YFSETQ. The CDR3 loop spans 18 amino acids. The DNA of the CDR3 is TGCGCCAGCAGCTTCGGTGGGACTAGCGGGGGGAACCAAGAGACCCAGTACTTC. Encoded protein: CASSFGGTSGGNQETQYF.

This clone occurred once. The chain joins TRBV7-3 to TRBJ2-5, with TRBD2 identical over 7 bases. The length of the CDR3 is 15 residues. With V trimmed by 5 bases and J by 3 bases, 9 bases remained unmatched. The germline V gene has CDR1 SGHTA and CDR2 FQGTGA. The CDR3 bases are TGTGCCAGCAGCCCAGGGCGGGGGACCAAAGAGACCCAGTACTTC. Residues: CASSPGRGTKETQYF.

The chain carries TRBV19 and TRBJ1-6; D might be TRBD1 (5 bases). CDR1 and CDR2 (germline): LNHDA, SQIVND (reference sequence). V lost 5 bases and J lost 7, with 9 bases in between. This CDR3 has 13 amino acids. Here the CDR3 reads CASSGEGNSPLHF. The CDR3, as DNA: TGTGCCAGTAGTGGGGAGGGGAATTCACCCCTCCACTTT.

The rearrangement links TRBV28 to TRBJ2-3, with D possibly matching TRBD2 (7 bases). The length of the CDR3 is 15 residues. The V end was cut by 3 bases, the J end by 1 base, with 11 bases between. From germline, CDR1 is MDHEN and CDR2 SYDVKM. CDR3 nucleotides: TGTGCCAGCAGTTTGGCGGGGGCGGGCACAGATACGCAGTATTTT. It encodes CASSLAGAGTDTQYF.

The rearrangement joins TRBV5-5 to TRBJ1-5; TRBD1 matches at 8 bases. V was pared by 7 bases and J by 0 bases, with 12 bases of the junction left unmatched. The CDR3 has 17 residues. Germline V CDR1 and CDR2: SGHKS, YYEKEE (reference sequence). CDR3 amino acids: CASSPTGASYSNQPQHF. DNA for the CDR3: TGTGCCAGCTCCCCGACAGGGGCAAGTTATAGCAATCAGCCCCAGCATTTT.

J is TRBJ2-1 and V is TRBV11-1; D ambiguous. Germline assignment: CDR1 SGHAT and CDR2 FQDESV (reference sequence). The ends were cut back, 6 bases at V and 0 bases at J, with 6 bases in the middle. This CDR3 is 13 amino acids long. The CDR3 here is CASSFGSYNEQFF. DNA for the CDR3: TGTGCCAGCAGTTTCGGCTCCTACAATGAGCAGTTCTTC.

J is TRBJ2-7 and V is TRBV28; either TRBD1 or TRBD2 may supply D (7 bases each). Per germline, CDR1 MDHEN and CDR2 SYDVKM. The V gene lost 5 bases and the J gene lost 3 bases, with 11 bases spanning the gap. The CDR3 runs 13 residues. The CDR3 DNA reads as TGTGCCAGCAGTGCGGGGGACAGCTACGAGCAGTACGTC. This codes for CASSAGDSYEQYV.

The rearrangement uses TRBV5-1 and TRBJ2-1, with D uncertain. The germline V gene encodes CDR1 SGHRS and CDR2 YFSETQ. There are 15 residues in the CDR3. V dropped 7 bases and J dropped 0 bases, with 14 bases sitting between them. The CDR3 DNA reads as TGCGCCAGCTCACTGGGAAGGAGCTCCTACAATGAGCAGTTCTTC. This encodes CASSLGRSSYNEQFF.

This chain connects TRBV7-9 to TRBJ1-5, with 8 bases lining up with TRBD1. Germline V gives CDR1 SEHNR, CDR2 FQNEAQ (reference sequence). Trimming took 5 bases from V and 2 from J; bases not matched to a gene: 14. The length of the CDR3 is 18 residues. The CDR3 is CASSPGQGGGWGNQPQHF. As DNA, the CDR3 is TGTGCCAGCAGCCCCGGACAGGGAGGGGGTTGGGGCAATCAGCCCCAGCATTTT.

The gene calls are TRBV2 and TRBJ1-4; D gene uncertain. The CDR3 spans 13 residues. V dropped 7 bases and J dropped 3 bases, with 9 bases sitting between them. CDR1 and CDR2 from the germline V gene are SNHLY and FYNNEI. CDR3 in DNA: TGTGCCAGCATGCGAGGTCCTAATGAAAAACTGTTTTTT. Its translation is CASMRGPNEKLFF.

This chain links TRBV5-4 with TRBJ2-5, with 9 nucleotides matching TRBD1. The assigned J gene may be wrong: the sequence end matches TRBJ2-7 better. CDR1 and CDR2 from the germline V gene are SGHNT and YYREEE (reference sequence). The CDR3 is made up of 14 amino acids. The CDR3 spells CASSKDRGGYEQYF. The CDR3 DNA sequence: TGTGCCAGCAGCAAGGACAGGGGCGGTTACGAGCAGTACTTC.

The V gene is TRBV29-1, the J gene TRBJ2-2; TRBD2 might be the D (6 bases). This CDR3 comprises 16 residues. V shed 1 base and J shed 2 bases, with 14 bases lying between them. Germline V lookup: CDR1 SQVTM, CDR2 ANQGSEA. For the CDR3, the DNA is TGCAGCGTTGAAGGCGGGACGTGGGGAAACACCGGGGAGCTGTTTTTT. This sequence encodes CSVEGGTWGNTGELFF.

The V call is TRBV11-2, the J call TRBJ1-1; D remains ambiguous. Trimming shortened V by 2 bases and J by 6 bases, and 7 bases separated the two germline ends. CDR3 size: 12 residues. The germline CDR1 and CDR2 sequences are SGHAT and FQNNGV. CDR3 protein: CASSLLGAEAFF. In DNA, the CDR3 is TGTGCCAGCAGCTTATTGGGTGCTGAAGCTTTCTTT.

The chain joins TRBV19 to TRBJ2-1; maybe TRBD1 (7 bases). CDR3 size: 16 residues. Between the trimmed V and J ends, which lost 2 bases and 8 bases, there was a span of 19 bases. The V gene's germline CDR1 is LNHDA and CDR2 SQIVND (reference sequence). CDR3 nucleotides: TGTGCCAGTAGTATAATTGGGACTCAGGGGGTATATGAGCAGTTCTTC. Encoded protein: CASSIIGTQGVYEQFF.

The chain recombines TRBV6-1 with TRBJ1-2; D not resolved. Between the trimmed V and J ends, which lost 2 bases and 7 bases, there was a span of 17 bases. The CDR3 runs 15 residues. Germline loops: CDR1 MNHNS, CDR2 SASEGT. The CDR3 sequence: CASSENLGVVGGYTF. Written as DNA, the CDR3 is TGTGCCAGCAGTGAAAACTTAGGAGTGGTCGGTGGCTACACCTTC.